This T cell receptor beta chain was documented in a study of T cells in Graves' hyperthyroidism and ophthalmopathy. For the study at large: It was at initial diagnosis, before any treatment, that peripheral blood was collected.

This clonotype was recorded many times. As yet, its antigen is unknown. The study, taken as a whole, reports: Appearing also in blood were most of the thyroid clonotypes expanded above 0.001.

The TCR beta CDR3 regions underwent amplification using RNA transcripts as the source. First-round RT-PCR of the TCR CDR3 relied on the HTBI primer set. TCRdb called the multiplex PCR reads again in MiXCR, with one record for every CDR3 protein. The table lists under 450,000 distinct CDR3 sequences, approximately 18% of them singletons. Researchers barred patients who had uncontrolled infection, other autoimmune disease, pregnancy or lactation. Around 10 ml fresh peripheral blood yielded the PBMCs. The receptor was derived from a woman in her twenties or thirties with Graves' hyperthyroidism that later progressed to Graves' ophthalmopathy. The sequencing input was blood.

The CDR3 DNA reads as TGCAGTGCCCGCTGGGGGCTTAGCTACAATGAGCAGTTCTTC. It is translated as CSARWGLSYNEQFF. The J gene is TRBJ2-1, the V gene TRBV20-1, with D maybe TRBD1 (6 bases). The germline V and J ends were trimmed by 6 bases and 3 bases, with 15 bases remaining between them. Germline V gives CDR1 DFQATT, CDR2 SNEGSKA (reference sequence). This CDR3 is built from 14 residues.